The source of this T cell receptor beta chain is a study of human T cells and chemical hapten exposure. There are a few counts of this clonotype. Time point denoted: pre-sensitization, week 0. The treatment: therapeutic diphenylcyclopropenone sensitization with weekly scalp DPC. Researchers sampled blood before each patch test went on. TCRdb reprocessed the RACE reads via MiXCR and lists one record per CDR3 protein. The data hold some 250,000 distinct CDR3 sequences, with roughly 7.4% observed a single time. Trimming at V came to 5 bases and at J to 1 base, leaving 4 bases not matched to a gene. The length of the CDR3 is 15 residues. CDR1 is SGHRS, CDR2 YFSETQ, per germline.

This chain links TRBV5-1 with TRBJ1-5; 9 nucleotides line up with TRBD1. Sequencing used whole blood, obtained in connection with sensitization to the hapten diphenylcyclopropenone (DPC). The TCR was taken from a man between 18 and 29 years old with alopecia areata. Some clones in this sample may be carry-over from other donors' samples. This CDR3 is CASRWTGDSNQPQHF. The DNA for the CDR3 is TGCGCCAGCAGATGGACAGGGGACAGCAATCAGCCCCAGCATTTT.